The 26 T cell receptor beta chains below all came from one sample that was sequenced in a study of T cells after yellow fever vaccination. Via MiXCR, TCRdb re-called the 5' RACE reads, giving one row per CDR3 protein. The repertoire includes about 630,000 distinct CDR3 sequences, approximately 13% of them detected once, and 14% to 15% sits in the top ten. The specimen comprised PBMCs, sampled on the day of the yellow fever booster vaccination. These receptors were obtained from a man aged 25-40 years who received the YFV17D yellow fever vaccine.

This clonotype was seen repeatedly, ten times or more. V usage is TRBV5-5 and J usage is TRBJ1-5; 9 bases map to TRBD1. The length of the CDR3 is 15 residues. The germline V gene has CDR1 SGHKS and CDR2 YYEKEE (reference sequence). Losses at the gene ends were 4 bases for V and 5 bases for J; bases not matched to a gene: 7. As DNA, the CDR3 is TGTGCCAGCAGCGAGGCGACAGGGGGTCATCAGCCCCAGCATTTT. It yields the protein CASSEATGGHQPQHF.

This clonotype occurred many times. The chain is built from TRBV20-1 and TRBJ2-3; 11 bases agree with TRBD2. Germline V CDR1 and CDR2: DFQATT, SNEGSKA (reference sequence). This CDR3 is 15 amino acids long. The trim removed 4 bases at V and 4 bases at J, leaving 7 bases unmatched. CDR3: CSATAASGRSDTQYF. The CDR3 DNA follows: TGCAGTGCTACGGCGGCTAGCGGGAGGTCAGATACGCAGTATTTT.

This clonotype was detected a few times. The J gene is TRBJ2-7, the V gene TRBV7-2; no definite D call. The CDR3 covers 14 residues. The germline CDR1 and CDR2 sequences are SGHTA and FQGNSA. V was trimmed by 5 bases and J by 0 bases, leaving 11 bases between them. The CDR3: CASSVLDSSYEQYF. As DNA, the CDR3 is TGTGCCAGCAGCGTACTCGACTCCTCCTACGAGCAGTACTTC.

The chain is built from TRBV5-5 and TRBJ2-3; 11 bases are shared with TRBD2. This CDR3 is built from 17 residues. Trimming took 4 bases from V and 2 from J; bases not matched to a gene: 9. CDR1 SGHKS and CDR2 YYEKEE come from the germline V gene (reference sequence). The CDR3 is CASSVSTSGSNTDTQYF. Here the CDR3 DNA reads TGTGCCAGCAGCGTCTCCACTAGCGGGAGTAACACAGATACGCAGTATTTT.

Only a few counts were recorded for this clonotype. V and J are TRBV12-3 or TRBV12-4 and TRBJ2-5; 9 bases match TRBD1. The CDR3 covers 17 residues. V shed 3 bases, J shed 5 bases, and the junction held 13 bases outside the gene matches. This CDR3 is CASSFQTTGQGGETQYF. CDR3 sequence (DNA): TGTGCCAGCAGTTTTCAAACGACGGGACAGGGAGGGGAGACCCAGTACTTC.

This clonotype was observed a handful of times. This chain joins TRBV3-1 and TRBJ1-2; no clear D. Trimming cost V 4 bases and J 7 bases, with 16 bases left between them. The CDR3 is 14 amino acids. CDR1 LGHDT and CDR2 YNNKEL come from the germline V gene (reference sequence). The CDR3 sequence is CASSPTGERSGYTF. The CDR3 bases are TGTGCCAGCAGCCCGACCGGAGAACGCAGTGGCTACACCTTC.

The rearrangement links TRBV18 to TRBJ2-1, with 11 bases identical to TRBD2. Germline lookup yields CDR1 KGHSH and CDR2 LQKENI. The CDR3 totals 15 residues. The V segment lost 5 bases and the J segment 7 bases; nucleotides outside the gene matches: 7. The CDR3, as DNA: TGTGCCAGCTCAGGGACTAGCGGACAGTGGAATGAGCAGTTCTTC. This sequence encodes CASSGTSGQWNEQFF.

The rearrangement uses TRBV28 and TRBJ2-5; TRBD1 matches 9 bases. V trimming: 4 bases; J trimming: 5 bases; junction bases outside the gene matches: 8. Germline values: CDR1 MDHEN, CDR2 SYDVKM. The CDR3 is 15 amino acids. In DNA form, the CDR3 reads TGTGCCAGCAGTTCCTCGGGACAGGGTCGCGAGACCCAGTACTTC. Protein sequence: CASSSSGQGRETQYF.

V is TRBV4-3 and J is TRBJ2-7; unclear D gene. V was clipped by 0 bases and J by 3 bases, with 12 bases between them. The CDR3 runs to 15 residues. Germline V gives CDR1 LGHNA, CDR2 YSLEER. The CDR3 DNA follows: TGCGCCAGCAGCCAAGATAGTCTGAGCTACTACGAGCAGTACTTC. It yields the protein CASSQDSLSYYEQYF.

In this sample, this clonotype turned up a few times. The CDR3 sequence: CASSFPDRGQETQYF. Written as DNA, the CDR3 is TGTGCCAGCAGCTTCCCGGACAGGGGGCAAGAGACCCAGTACTTC. The chain recombines TRBV7-2 with TRBJ2-5; TRBD1 matches at 10 bases. The CDR3 extends over 15 amino acids. Germline V CDR1 and CDR2: SGHTA, FQGNSA. Trimming took 3 bases from V and 2 from J; bases not matched to a gene: 3.

There are many counts of this clonotype. This chain joins TRBV12-3 or TRBV12-4 and TRBJ2-1; D is uncertain. V lost 2 bases, J lost 6 bases, and 8 bases lay in between. This CDR3 has 13 residues. The CDR3 sequence is CASSLLTFNEQFF. The CDR3 nucleotides read TGTGCCAGCAGTTTACTAACGTTCAATGAGCAGTTCTTC.

The CDR3 sequence: CASSQDPNTGELFF. DNA for the CDR3: TGTGCCAGCAGCCAAGACCCCAACACCGGGGAGCTGTTTTTT. V usage is TRBV4-2 and J usage is TRBJ2-2; D remains ambiguous. The CDR3 is 14 residues long. The germline V and J ends were trimmed by 0 bases and 2 bases, with 4 bases remaining between them. The germline V gene encodes CDR1 LGHNA and CDR2 YNFKEQ.

The chain joins TRBV3-1 to TRBJ2-7; 8 bases are shared with TRBD2. This CDR3 comprises 15 residues. The ends lost 6 bases at V and 0 bases at J; junction bases unmatched: 7. Germline CDR1 reads LGHDT; CDR2 reads YNNKEL (reference sequence). CDR3 sequence reads: CASSPTSGFSYEQYF. Written as DNA, the CDR3 is TGTGCCAGCAGTCCTACTAGCGGATTCTCCTACGAGCAGTACTTC.

The V gene is TRBV11-2, the J gene TRBJ2-5; D gene ambiguous. The germline CDR1 and CDR2 sequences are SGHAT and FQNNGV. The CDR3 is 14 residues long. Trimming took off 6 bases at V and 4 bases at J, with 15 bases between the two ends. The CDR3 sequence is CASRVTLSGETQYF. The CDR3 DNA reads TGTGCCAGCAGAGTGACACTTTCGGGAGAGACCCAGTACTTC.

A few counts support this clonotype. The chain combines TRBV9 with TRBJ2-3, with D tentatively TRBD1 or TRBD2 (7 bases each). Trimming cost V 0 bases and J 5 bases, with 13 bases left between them. The CDR3 is 15 residues long. Germline CDR1 and CDR2: SGDLS and YYNGEE. CDR3 residues: CASSVAGGALDTQYF. CDR3 nucleotide sequence: TGTGCCAGCAGCGTAGCAGGGGGGGCCCTAGATACGCAGTATTTT.

V usage is TRBV28 and J usage is TRBJ2-7; TRBD2 might be the D (5 bases). This CDR3 contains 12 residues. V was pared by 4 bases and J by 6 bases, with 10 bases between. Looked up from germline, CDR1 is MDHEN and CDR2 is SYDVKM. In DNA, the CDR3 is TGTGCCAGCAGTTCTCCGGGATTCGAGCAGTACTTC. Its protein product is CASSSPGFEQYF.

This clonotype was counted a few times. The chain is built from TRBV20-1 and TRBJ2-5; D is unclear. From germline, CDR1 is DFQATT and CDR2 SNEGSKA (reference sequence). V was shortened by 0 bases and J by 4 bases, with 15 bases between the two germline ends. CDR3 length: 15 amino acids. CDR3 bases: TGCAGTGCTAGAGATATAGCTGTGGTTGGAGAGACCCAGTACTTC. Amino acids: CSARDIAVVGETQYF.

This chain links TRBV5-1 with TRBJ2-1, with 7 nucleotides matching TRBD2. This CDR3 spans 16 amino acids. The germline V gene has CDR1 SGHRS and CDR2 YFSETQ. V dropped 7 bases and J dropped 7; count of bases not matched to a gene: 17. CDR3: CASFYYGGEGGNEQFF. CDR3 nucleotide sequence: TGCGCCAGCTTCTACTACGGTGGGGAGGGTGGAAATGAGCAGTTCTTC.

In this sample, this clonotype turned up a few times. The DNA for the CDR3 is TGTGCCAGCTCACCGAACGGGGGAGGGCAAGAGACCCAGTACTTC. This encodes CASSPNGGGQETQYF. The chain is built from TRBV18 and TRBJ2-5, with 7 bases aligning to TRBD2. Germline CDR1 KGHSH, CDR2 LQKENI. V dropped 3 bases and J dropped 2; count of bases not matched to a gene: 6. The CDR3 length is 15 residues.

Many counts were recorded for this clonotype. The chain carries TRBV5-4 and TRBJ2-1; tentatively, D is TRBD1 (6 bases). Looked up from germline, CDR1 is SGHNT and CDR2 is YYREEE (reference sequence). Trimming left V 6 bases short and J 4 bases short, with 11 bases between. This CDR3 contains 13 residues. As DNA, the CDR3 is TGTGCCAGCACCCGAACAGGGTACAATGAGCAGTTCTTC. Protein product: CASTRTGYNEQFF.

V gene TRBV7-9 combines with J gene TRBJ2-5; TRBD1 is a possible D gene (5 bases). Germline V gene sequence: CDR1 SEHNR, CDR2 FQNEAQ (reference sequence). V lost 5 bases and J 7 bases, leaving 8 bases between the germline ends. CDR3 length equals 11 residues. CDR3 sequence (DNA): TGTGCCAGCAGCCCTCAGGGGACCCAGTACTTC. This encodes CASSPQGTQYF.

This chain links TRBV11-1 with TRBJ2-5, with D possibly being TRBD2 (5 bases). Per germline, CDR1 SGHAT and CDR2 FQDESV (reference sequence). V was trimmed by 8 bases and J by 7 bases, leaving 23 bases between them. CDR3 length: 15 residues. The CDR3 bases are TGTGCCAGCGCACCGAACCTCCCTAGCCGAGGGACCCAGTACTTC. It encodes CASAPNLPSRGTQYF.

This clonotype came up a few times. This sequence joins TRBV11-2 and TRBJ2-5; 9 bases line up with TRBD1. The ends lost 5 bases at V and 4 bases at J; junction bases unmatched: 5. The CDR3 covers 14 residues. Germline V CDR1 and CDR2: SGHAT, FQNNGV. CDR3 protein: CASSPDRGGETQYF. The CDR3 region has the DNA TGTGCCAGCAGCCCTGACAGGGGGGGAGAGACCCAGTACTTC.

The chain has TRBV12-3 or TRBV12-4 and TRBJ2-3; 11 nucleotides align to TRBD2. The CDR3 length is 15 residues. J gave up 5 bases and V 3 bases, and 4 bases lay outside the gene matches. CDR3 region: CASSFRGLAGDTQYF. For the CDR3, the DNA is TGTGCCAGCAGTTTCCGAGGACTAGCGGGAGATACGCAGTATTTT.

In this sample, this clonotype turned up a few times. This chain joins TRBV3-1 and TRBJ2-3; 14 positions agree with TRBD2. From germline, CDR1 is LGHDT and CDR2 YNNKEL (reference sequence). The CDR3 totals 18 residues. V lost 5 bases to trimming and J lost 0 bases; unmatched junction nucleotides: 7. The CDR3: CASSYGLAGGPSTDTQYF. For the CDR3, the DNA is TGTGCCAGCAGCTATGGACTAGCGGGAGGCCCAAGCACAGATACGCAGTATTTT.

This clonotype was observed a handful of times. This chain joins TRBV12-3 or TRBV12-4 and TRBJ2-3; D is undetermined. Trimming cost V 6 bases and J 4 bases, with 17 bases left between them. This CDR3 region has 15 residues. CDR3: CASSSGGNVPDTQYF. The CDR3, as DNA: TGTGCCAGCAGCTCCGGTGGTAATGTTCCAGATACGCAGTATTTT.